Listed below are T cell receptor beta chains from one sample, sequenced in a study of cytomegalovirus exposure and HLA in healthy donors. Libraries were prepared by immunoSEQ multiplex PCR; TCRdb keeps only in-frame clonotypes and omits some of them. The table shows about 130,000 clones, with around 74% occurring only once. Sequencing was carried out using PBMCs. The receptor set was obtained from a man aged 25 to 40 in good health and CMV-seronegative. CDR3s include the opening cysteine and the closing phenylalanine or tryptophan. D genes are given only for firm matches. Size is stated for part of the rows, as once, few or many counts, or as a class when the clone is expanded.

D	V	J	size	DNA	CDR3
-	TRBV6-1	TRBJ1-5	medium-sized	TGTGCCAGCAGTGACCCCAGGGGTAATCGACAGCCCCAGCATTTT	CASSDPRGNRQPQHF
-	TRBV6-1	TRBJ1-5	-	TGTGCCAGCAGTGAAGTAAATCGTCAGCCCCAGCATTTT	CASSEVNRQPQHF
-	TRBV11-2	TRBJ1-4	-	TGTGCCAGCACCCAACGGGGTGAAAAACTGTTTTTT	CASTQRGEKLFF
-	TRBV7-9	TRBJ2-1	-	TGTGCCAGCAGCGATAGCGGTAGCTACAATGAGCAGTTCTTC	CASSDSGSYNEQFF
-	TRBV7-9	TRBJ1-4	-	TGTGCCAGCAGCTCACAACAGGGCCTTCCTTCCTCGAATGAAAAACTGTTTTTT	CASSSQQGLPSSNEKLFF
-	TRBV29-1	TRBJ2-3	-	TGCAGCGTTGAAGATCGCAAGGGGCACACAGATACGCAGTATTTT	CSVEDRKGHTDTQYF
TRBD1	TRBV11-1	TRBJ2-3	-	TGTGCCAGCAGCCTAGGACAGGGGGTGGATACGCAGTATTTT	CASSLGQGVDTQYF
-	TRBV19	TRBJ1-5	-	TGTGCCAGTACGACTTGGGAGGGGGTTGGGAGCAATCAGCCCCAGCATTTT	CASTTWEGVGSNQPQHF
TRBD2	TRBV7-7	TRBJ2-5	-	TGTGCTAGCAGCTCAGGGACTAGCGTCCCCCAAGAGACCCAGTACTTC	CASSSGTSVPQETQYF
-	TRBV28	TRBJ1-5	-	TGTGCCAGCAGGCTCGGTTTAGTGCCTTTCTTATCCCAGCATTTT	CASRLGLVPFLSQHF
TRBD1	TRBV5-1	TRBJ1-1	many	TGCGCCAGCAGCTTGGGGGACAGCAATGAAGCTTTCTTT	CASSLGDSNEAFF
-	TRBV10-1	TRBJ2-7	-	TGCGCCAGCGGAGGGGAATGGTACGAGCAGTACTTC	CASGGEWYEQYF
TRBD1	TRBV11-2	TRBJ1-2	-	TGTGCCAGCAGCTTAAATGGGCCCCGGGACAGATCTGGCTACACCTTC	CASSLNGPRDRSGYTF
TRBD1	TRBV30	TRBJ2-2	-	TGTGCCTGGAGTGTCCAGACAGGGTGGGTTACCGGGGAGCTGTTTTTT	CAWSVQTGWVTGELFF
-	TRBV11-2	TRBJ2-5	few	TGTGCCAGCAGCTTAGATCGCCAAGAGACCCAGTACTTC	CASSLDRQETQYF
-	TRBV5-6	TRBJ2-1	few	TGTGCCAGCAGCTTGGGACCTCTAGCCCCCTACAATGAGCAGTTCTTC	CASSLGPLAPYNEQFF
-	TRBV29-1	TRBJ2-1	-	TGCAGCGGCGGGCACAATGAGCAGTTCTTC	CSGGHNEQFF
-	TRBV6-5	TRBJ1-2	-	TGTGCCAGCAGCATAACAGGAGCTCTCTATGGCTACACCTTC	CASSITGALYGYTF
TRBD1	TRBV7-2	TRBJ2-5	-	TGTGCCAGCAGCCTTTACTCCACGAGGACAGGCCAAGAGACCCAGTACTTC	CASSLYSTRTGQETQYF